The 29 T cell receptor beta chains in this list originate from one sample, sequenced in a study of blood T cell repertoires in COVID-19 (dated by TCRdb to the early 2020s). Library preparation used the immunoSEQ multiplex PCR assay. TCRdb limited this immuneACCESS table to in-frame rearrangements with V and J called. A share of clones is missing; checked studies link under half to unresolved V genes, and the rest is unexplained. The sample contains about 110,000 clones, more than 70% of them found a single time. The top ten clonotypes cover approximately 6.8% of the sample. Material: peripheral blood. The receptors were sampled from a middle-aged man with active or convalescent COVID-19.

This clone was detected only once. The rearrangement uses TRBV28 and TRBJ1-1, with a tentative D call TRBD1 (6 bases). Germline CDR1 reads MDHEN; CDR2 reads SYDVKM. Trimming left V 4 bases short and J 1 base short, with 13 bases between. This CDR3 is built from 15 residues. The CDR3 here is CASSSLRGTNTEAFF. CDR3 DNA: TGTGCCAGCAGTTCCCTCAGGGGAACGAACACTGAAGCTTTCTTT.

The chain has TRBV18 and TRBJ2-7; 12 bases fit TRBD1. The CDR3 contains 14 residues. The V segment lost 4 bases and the J segment 4 bases; nucleotides outside the gene matches: 2. The germline gives CDR1 KGHSH, CDR2 LQKENI. Here the CDR3 reads CASSLGQGAYEQYF. The DNA for the CDR3 is TGTGCCAGCTCACTGGGACAGGGGGCATACGAGCAGTACTTC.

Only one count was recorded for this clone. The V call is TRBV28, the J call TRBJ2-4; 10 bases agree with TRBD1. J gave up 0 bases and V 5 bases, and 1 base lay outside the gene matches. Germline values: CDR1 MDHEN, CDR2 SYDVKM. The CDR3 is made up of 15 amino acids. DNA for the CDR3: TGTGCCAGCAGTAGGACAGGGGGAGCCAAAAACATTCAGTACTTC. Its protein is CASSRTGGAKNIQYF.

This rearrangement joins TRBV10-3 to TRBJ2-5; 7 positions agree with TRBD1. V was pared by 7 bases and J by 3 bases, with 5 bases of the junction left unmatched. The CDR3 covers 13 residues. Germline CDR1 ENHRY, CDR2 SYGVKD. The DNA of the CDR3 is TGTGCCATCACCCCCGGGACAGAAGAGACCCAGTACTTC. It translates to CAITPGTEETQYF.

This clone showed up just once. V gene TRBV7-9 combines with J gene TRBJ2-7; 9 bases line up with TRBD2. Trimming removed 2 bases from V and 7 bases from J; junction bases left unmatched: 3. Germline CDR1 is SEHNR and CDR2 is FQNEAQ (reference sequence). This CDR3 spans 13 amino acids. DNA of the CDR3: TGTGCCAGCAGCTTAACGGGACTAGCAGAGCAGTACTTC. Translation: CASSLTGLAEQYF.

The genes are TRBV6-6 and TRBJ1-1; D is unclear. This CDR3 spans 14 amino acids. CDR1 is MNHNY and CDR2 is SVGAGI in the germline V gene (reference sequence). Trimming removed 6 bases from V and 0 bases from J, with 11 bases in between. The CDR3 sequence: CASRDGLLNTEAFF. CDR3 in DNA: TGTGCCAGCAGAGACGGACTGCTGAACACTGAAGCTTTCTTT.

This clone was counted only a few times. The V gene is TRBV27, the J gene TRBJ1-4; no reliable D call. The germline gives CDR1 MNHEY, CDR2 SMNVEV (reference sequence). The CDR3 length is 14 residues. Trimming stripped 2 bases from V and 4 bases from J, with 8 bases between. This CDR3 is CASSLARFNEKLFF. CDR3 in DNA: TGTGCCAGCAGTTTAGCCAGGTTTAATGAAAAACTGTTTTTT.

V gene TRBV5-1 combines with J gene TRBJ2-5; the D is unclear. Germline CDR1 reads SGHRS; CDR2 reads YFSETQ. The V gene lost 0 bases and the J gene lost 1 base, with 7 bases spanning the gap. CDR3 size: 14 residues. The CDR3 DNA reads TGCGCCAGCAGCTTGGTGGCTAGCCAAGAGACCCAGTACTTC. Its protein product is CASSLVASQETQYF.

V is TRBV7-9 and J is TRBJ2-6; 9 bases agree with TRBD1. The length of the CDR3 is 18 residues. V lost 5 bases and J lost 3; bases outside the gene matches: 11. Germline CDR1 reads SEHNR; CDR2 reads FQNEAQ (reference sequence). The CDR3 sequence: CASSHHTGGGGGANVLTF. The CDR3 region has the DNA TGTGCCAGCAGCCACCACACAGGGGGCGGTGGTGGGGCCAACGTCCTGACTTTC.

The chain combines TRBV29-1 with TRBJ2-7, with D uncertain. CDR1 is SQVTM, CDR2 ANQGSEA, per germline. The V end lost 4 bases, the J end lost 0 bases, and 10 bases lay between the germline ends. The CDR3 has 13 amino acids. Here the CDR3 reads CSVVGQASYEQYF. The DNA for the CDR3 is TGCAGCGTTGTGGGTCAGGCCTCCTACGAGCAGTACTTC.

The chain links TRBV25-1 to TRBJ1-4, with a possible D match to TRBD1 (6 bases). The germline CDR1 and CDR2 sequences are MGHDK and SYGVNS. Trimming took off 0 bases at V and 8 bases at J, with 10 bases between the two ends. This CDR3 has 14 amino acids. The CDR3 region is CASSEYGQLEKLFF. The CDR3 coding sequence is TGTGCCAGCAGTGAATACGGACAGTTAGAAAAACTGTTTTTT.

The genes are TRBV28 and TRBJ2-7; D is possibly TRBD1 (5 bases). V gave up 8 bases and J gave up 4 bases, with 21 bases separating them. Germline lookup yields CDR1 MDHEN and CDR2 SYDVKM. The CDR3 has 15 residues. This chain's CDR3 is CASGYLRGQFYEQYF. CDR3 DNA sequence: TGTGCCAGCGGTTACCTCAGAGGACAATTTTACGAGCAGTACTTC.

The chain couples TRBV5-1 to TRBJ1-6; 9 bases agree with TRBD1. Germline V CDR1 and CDR2: SGHRS, YFSETQ. The junction had 10 bases not matched to a gene; V was cut back by 5 bases and J by 4 bases. There are 17 residues in the CDR3. CDR3 sequence: CASRPSGTGLYNSPLHF. The CDR3 region has the DNA TGCGCCAGCAGGCCGAGCGGGACAGGGCTTTATAATTCACCCCTCCACTTT.

This chain joins TRBV28 and TRBJ1-3; 7 nucleotides line up with TRBD1. The J segment lost 5 bases and the V segment lost 4 bases, leaving 17 bases of the junction unmatched. Per the germline V gene, CDR1 is MDHEN and CDR2 is SYDVKM. The CDR3 is 18 amino acids. The CDR3 reads CASSSYPQSQGDRNTIYF. CDR3 DNA sequence: TGTGCCAGCAGTTCGTACCCCCAATCTCAGGGGGATAGAAACACCATATATTTT.

This chain links TRBV12-3 or TRBV12-4 with TRBJ2-2, with D maybe TRBD2 (5 bases). CDR3 length: 13 amino acids. V lost 3 bases, J lost 7 bases, and 9 bases lay in between. The CDR3 nucleotides are TGTGCCAGCAGTTTTACGGGGTTCGGGGAGCTGTTTTTT. It codes for CASSFTGFGELFF.

The chain couples TRBV14 to TRBJ1-1, with D possibly TRBD1 on 5 matching bases. Trimming removed 2 bases at V and 4 bases at J, with 17 bases between. The CDR3 spans 16 residues. Per the germline V gene, CDR1 is SGHDN and CDR2 is FVKESK. CDR3 protein: CASSQWVRLQGTEAFF. Here the CDR3 DNA reads TGTGCCAGCAGCCAATGGGTGAGACTGCAGGGCACTGAAGCTTTCTTT.

The rearrangement links TRBV28 to TRBJ1-2, with D tentatively TRBD1 (6 bases). The germline V gene has CDR1 MDHEN and CDR2 SYDVKM. The CDR3 sequence is 17 residues long. V lost 6 bases, J lost 4 bases, and 24 bases lay in between. As DNA, the CDR3 is TGTGCCAGCAGCACTAACAGTCTCAACCGACAGGCCTATGGCTACACCTTC. Its protein product is CASSTNSLNRQAYGYTF.

This sequence joins TRBV7-2 and TRBJ1-5; unclear D gene. Trimming took 5 bases from V and 1 from J, leaving 6 bases between them. Germline assignment: CDR1 SGHTA and CDR2 FQGNSA. This CDR3 has 13 residues. CDR3 nucleotide sequence: TGTGCCAGCAGCCCCCAGAGCAATCAGCCCCAGCATTTT. Protein: CASSPQSNQPQHF.

The chain uses TRBV24-1 and TRBJ1-1; 9 positions match TRBD1. The CDR3 sequence is 18 residues long. CDR1 KGHDR and CDR2 SFDVKD come from the germline V gene. V lost 10 bases, J lost 5 bases, and 22 bases stayed unmatched. The CDR3 sequence is CATRIPDRGGQDGTEAFF. The CDR3 DNA reads TGTGCCACAAGGATTCCGGACAGGGGAGGTCAGGATGGGACTGAAGCTTTCTTT.

The chain carries TRBV28 and TRBJ1-1; D ambiguous. This CDR3 spans 13 amino acids. The germline V gene encodes CDR1 MDHEN and CDR2 SYDVKM. V was pared by 4 bases and J by 5 bases, with 11 bases between. The CDR3 nucleotides are TGTGCCAGCAGTTCATGGGCTAGTACTGAAGCTTTCTTT. It is translated as CASSSWASTEAFF.

This rearrangement joins TRBV7-9 to TRBJ1-5; 7 bases match TRBD1. Germline V CDR1 and CDR2: SEHNR, FQNEAQ (reference sequence). V lost 3 bases and J lost 4; bases outside the gene matches: 6. The CDR3 extends over 15 amino acids. The CDR3 reads CASSLSGGQNQPQHF. In DNA form, the CDR3 reads TGTGCCAGCAGCTTGTCAGGGGGGCAGAATCAGCCCCAGCATTTT.

V gene TRBV7-6 combines with J gene TRBJ1-4, with 11 bases fitting TRBD1. Germline trimming cut 3 bases from V and 8 bases from J; bases unmatched to any gene: 5. This CDR3 has 15 residues. Germline V gene lookup returns CDR1 SGHVS and CDR2 FNYEAQ. The CDR3 reads CASSLSGTGGEKLFF. In nucleotides, the CDR3 is TGTGCCAGCAGCTTGTCAGGGACAGGGGGGGAAAAACTGTTTTTT. The complete variable domain, with remaining parts taken from reference TRBV7-6 and TRBJ1-4, reads GAGVSQSPRYKVTKRGQDVALRCDPISGHVSLYWYRQALGQGPEFLTYFNYEAQQDKSGLPNDRFSAERPEGSISTLTIQRTEQRDSAMYRCASSLSGTGGEKLFFGSGTQLSVL.

This CDR3 reads CAISSNSGQESNYGYTF. The CDR3, as DNA: TGTGCCATCAGCTCTAATTCGGGACAGGAGAGTAACTATGGCTACACCTTC. The chain links TRBV10-3 to TRBJ1-2, with 8 bases that match TRBD1. Germline V lookup: CDR1 ENHRY, CDR2 SYGVKD. Losses at the gene ends were 6 bases for V and 1 base for J; bases not matched to a gene: 13. The length of the CDR3 is 17 residues.

The count of this clone is one. This chain links TRBV29-1 with TRBJ1-5, with D possibly matching TRBD1 (6 bases). Germline V gene data show CDR1 as SQVTM and CDR2 as ANQGSEA. The CDR3 has 13 residues. The ends were cut back, 4 bases at V and 4 bases at J, with 11 bases in the middle. CDR3 nucleotide sequence: TGCAGCGTTGTGGAACAGGGAAATCAGCCCCAGCATTTT. Protein product: CSVVEQGNQPQHF.

The V and J genes are TRBV6-2 or TRBV6-3 and TRBJ2-3; TRBD2 matches at 7 bases. Germline V lookup: CDR1 MNHEY, CDR2 SVGEGT. The trim removed 4 bases at V and 1 base at J, leaving 5 bases unmatched. The CDR3 consists of 15 residues. The CDR3 spells CASSSLAAGTDTQYF. The CDR3 DNA follows: TGTGCCAGCAGTTCTCTAGCGGCCGGCACAGATACGCAGTATTTT.

The chain links TRBV4-1 to TRBJ1-1; TRBD1 matches 8 bases. The CDR3 covers 15 residues. With 2 bases clipped from V and 1 base from J, the junction kept 3 bases outside the gene matches. Looked up from germline, CDR1 is MGHRA and CDR2 is YSYEKL. CDR3 sequence reads: CASSQPGTGNTEAFF. For the CDR3, the DNA is TGCGCCAGCAGCCAACCCGGGACAGGGAACACTGAAGCTTTCTTT.

In DNA form, the CDR3 reads TGTGCCAGCAATGTGGGGGGAAATAGCAATCAGCCCCAGCATTTT. Translated: CASNVGGNSNQPQHF. The chain is built from TRBV28 and TRBJ1-5, with D possibly TRBD1 on 5 matching bases. V lost 7 bases and J lost 0, with 13 bases in between. This CDR3 has 15 amino acids. Per germline, CDR1 MDHEN and CDR2 SYDVKM.

The chain uses TRBV11-2 and TRBJ2-3, with D tentatively TRBD1 (5 bases). The CDR3 covers 13 residues. Trimming stripped 4 bases from V and 5 bases from J, with 10 bases between. Germline V gene sequence: CDR1 SGHAT, CDR2 FQNNGV. CDR3: CASSSRQGDTQYF. CDR3 nucleotides: TGTGCCAGCAGCTCGAGGCAGGGAGATACGCAGTATTTT.

The chain has TRBV18 and TRBJ1-3; 10 positions agree with TRBD1. V shed 2 bases and J 5 bases; nucleotides not matched to a gene: 3. This CDR3 region has 15 residues. CDR1 and CDR2 (germline): KGHSH, LQKENI. The CDR3 nucleotides are TGTGCCAGCTCACCAGTGGGACAGGGGCGAAACACCATATATTTT. Protein: CASSPVGQGRNTIYF.